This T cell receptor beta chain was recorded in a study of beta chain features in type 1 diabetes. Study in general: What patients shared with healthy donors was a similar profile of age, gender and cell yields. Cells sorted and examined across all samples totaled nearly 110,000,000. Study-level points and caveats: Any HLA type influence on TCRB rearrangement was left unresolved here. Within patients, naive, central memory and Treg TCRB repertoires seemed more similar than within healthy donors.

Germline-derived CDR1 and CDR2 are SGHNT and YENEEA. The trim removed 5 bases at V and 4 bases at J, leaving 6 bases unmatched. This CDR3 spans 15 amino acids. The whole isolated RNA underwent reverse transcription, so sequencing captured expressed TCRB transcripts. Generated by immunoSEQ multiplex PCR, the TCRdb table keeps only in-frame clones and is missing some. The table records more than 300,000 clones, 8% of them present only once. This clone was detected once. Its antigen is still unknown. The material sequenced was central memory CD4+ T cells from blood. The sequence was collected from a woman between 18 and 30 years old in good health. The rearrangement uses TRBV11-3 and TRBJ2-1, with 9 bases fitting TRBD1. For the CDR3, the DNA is TGTGCCAGCAGCGCGGACAGGGGTGATTACAATGAGCAGTTCTTC. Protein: CASSADRGDYNEQFF.